This paragraph reports one TCR beta chain. These data are taken from a study of blood T cell repertoires in COVID-19. Overall study: The samples span acute and convalescent COVID-19 from the United States, Italy and Spain. In each case, the material was cDNA or gDNA derived from T cells, B-cell-depleted T cells, or PBMCs.

Authors' methods: Counts of nucleated cells, estimated from reference gene primer amplification, were obtained. TCRdb keeps only in-frame clones here, not all; method: immunoSEQ multiplex PCR. V, J and clone size are those of that table, while D and trimming were read from the DNA. The data contain about 88,000 clones, 90% of them seen just once; the ten biggest clones take up about 1.7%. The receptor comes from a man in his 60s with acute or convalescent COVID-19. Material for sequencing was peripheral blood.

CDR3 residues: CASSLGRAQYF. The CDR3 bases are TGTGCCAGCAGCTTGGGGAGGGCGCAGTATTTT. This chain links TRBV5-6 with TRBJ2-3; maybe TRBD2 (6 bases). The CDR3 extends over 11 amino acids. The V gene's germline CDR1 is SGHDT and CDR2 YYEEEE. Trimming pared 0 bases from V and 10 bases from J, leaving 6 bases between.